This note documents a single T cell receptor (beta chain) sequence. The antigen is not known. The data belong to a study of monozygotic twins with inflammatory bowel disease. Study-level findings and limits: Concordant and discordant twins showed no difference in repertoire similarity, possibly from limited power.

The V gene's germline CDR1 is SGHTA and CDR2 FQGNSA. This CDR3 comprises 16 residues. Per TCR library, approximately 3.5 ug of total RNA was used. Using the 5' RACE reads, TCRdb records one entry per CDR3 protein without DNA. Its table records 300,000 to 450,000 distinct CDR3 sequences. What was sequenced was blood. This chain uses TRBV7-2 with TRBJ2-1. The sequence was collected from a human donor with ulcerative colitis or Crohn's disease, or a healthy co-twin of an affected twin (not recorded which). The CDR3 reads CASSLEAEFLYNEQFF.